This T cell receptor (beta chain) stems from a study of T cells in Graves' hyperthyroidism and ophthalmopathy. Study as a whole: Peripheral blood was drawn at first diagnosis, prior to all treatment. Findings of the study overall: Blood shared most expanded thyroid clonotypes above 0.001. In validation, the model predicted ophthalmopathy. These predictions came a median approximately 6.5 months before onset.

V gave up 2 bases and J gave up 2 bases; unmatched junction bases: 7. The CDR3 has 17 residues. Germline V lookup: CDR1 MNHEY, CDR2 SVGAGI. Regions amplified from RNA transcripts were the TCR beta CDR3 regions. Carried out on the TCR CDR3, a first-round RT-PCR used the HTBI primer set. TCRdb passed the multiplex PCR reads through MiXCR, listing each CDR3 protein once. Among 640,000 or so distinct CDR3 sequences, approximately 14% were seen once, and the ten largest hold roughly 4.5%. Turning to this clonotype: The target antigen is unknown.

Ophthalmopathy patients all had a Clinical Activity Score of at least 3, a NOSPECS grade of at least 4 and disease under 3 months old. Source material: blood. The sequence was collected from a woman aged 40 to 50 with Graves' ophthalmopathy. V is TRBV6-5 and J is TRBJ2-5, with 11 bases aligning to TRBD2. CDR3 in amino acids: CASSYTLGTSGQETQYF. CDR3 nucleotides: TGTGCCAGCAGTTACACACTGGGGACTAGCGGACAAGAGACCCAGTACTTC.